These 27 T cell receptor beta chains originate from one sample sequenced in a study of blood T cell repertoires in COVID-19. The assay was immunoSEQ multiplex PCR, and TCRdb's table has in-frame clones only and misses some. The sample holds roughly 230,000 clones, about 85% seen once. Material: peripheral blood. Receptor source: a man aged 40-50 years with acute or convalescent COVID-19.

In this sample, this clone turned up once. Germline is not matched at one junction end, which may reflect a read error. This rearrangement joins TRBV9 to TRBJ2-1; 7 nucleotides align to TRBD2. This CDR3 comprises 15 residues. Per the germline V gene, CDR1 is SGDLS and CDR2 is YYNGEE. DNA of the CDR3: TGTGCCGGCAGCGCCGAAATCGGGGGGTACAATGAGCAGTTCTTC. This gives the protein CAGSAEIGGYNEQFF.

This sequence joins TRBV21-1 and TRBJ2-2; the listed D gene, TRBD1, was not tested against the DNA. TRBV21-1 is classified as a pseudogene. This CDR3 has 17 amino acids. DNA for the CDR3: TGTTCCATCGCGGAAGAGGGGGCGTCCGAATTGTCCGGGGAGCTGTTTTTT. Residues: CSIAEEGASELSGELFF.

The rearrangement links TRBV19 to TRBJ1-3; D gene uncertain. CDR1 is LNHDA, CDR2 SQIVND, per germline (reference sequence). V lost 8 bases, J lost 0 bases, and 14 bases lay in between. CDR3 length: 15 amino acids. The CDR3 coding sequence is TGTGCCAGTGTCAATTCACTGATCTCTGGAAACACCATATATTTT. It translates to CASVNSLISGNTIYF.

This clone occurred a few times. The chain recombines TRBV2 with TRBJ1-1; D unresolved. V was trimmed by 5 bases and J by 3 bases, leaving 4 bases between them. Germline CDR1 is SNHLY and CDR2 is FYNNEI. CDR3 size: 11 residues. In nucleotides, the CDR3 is TGTGCCAGCAGTCGCGACACTGAAGCTTTCTTT. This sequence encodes CASSRDTEAFF.

The CDR3 DNA sequence: TGTGCCAGTAGTATAGGTTCAGGGGGCCTCGCTGGCTACACCTTC. Translation gives CASSIGSGGLAGYTF. The genes are TRBV19 and TRBJ1-2; 8 bases fit TRBD1. This CDR3 spans 15 amino acids. The V segment lost 1 base and the J segment 7 bases; nucleotides outside the gene matches: 8. CDR1 and CDR2 (germline): LNHDA, SQIVND (reference sequence). Full variable domain (outside the CDR3, taken from reference TRBV19 and TRBJ1-2): DGGITQSPKYLFRKEGQNVTLSCEQNLNHDAMYWYRQDPGQGLRLIYYSQIVNDFQKGDIAEGYSVSREKKESFPLTVTSAQKNPTAFYLCASSIGSGGLAGYTFGSGTRLTVV.

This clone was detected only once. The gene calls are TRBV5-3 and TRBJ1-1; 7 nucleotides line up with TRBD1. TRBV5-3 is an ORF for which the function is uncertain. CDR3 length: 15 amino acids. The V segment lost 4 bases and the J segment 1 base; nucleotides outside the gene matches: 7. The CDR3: CARSVPGQQNTEAFF. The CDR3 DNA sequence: TGTGCCAGAAGCGTACCGGGACAGCAGAACACTGAAGCTTTCTTT.

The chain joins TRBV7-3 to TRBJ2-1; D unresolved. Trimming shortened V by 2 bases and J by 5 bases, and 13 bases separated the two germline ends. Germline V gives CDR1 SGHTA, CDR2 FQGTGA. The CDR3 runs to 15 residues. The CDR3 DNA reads TGTGCCAGCAGCTTACGGTCAAACAGAAACAATGAGCAGTTCTTC. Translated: CASSLRSNRNNEQFF.

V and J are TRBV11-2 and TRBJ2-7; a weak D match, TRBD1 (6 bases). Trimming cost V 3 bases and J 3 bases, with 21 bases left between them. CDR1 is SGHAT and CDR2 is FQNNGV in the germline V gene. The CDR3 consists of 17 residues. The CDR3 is CASSLRATTGISYEQYF. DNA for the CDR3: TGTGCCAGCAGCTTGAGGGCTACTACAGGGATCAGCTACGAGCAGTACTTC.

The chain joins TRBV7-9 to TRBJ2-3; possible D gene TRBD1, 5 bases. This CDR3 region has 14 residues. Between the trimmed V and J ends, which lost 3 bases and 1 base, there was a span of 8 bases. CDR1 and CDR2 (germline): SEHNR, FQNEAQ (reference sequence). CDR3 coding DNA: TGTGCCAGCAGCTTCTCGACAGGCACAGATACGCAGTATTTT. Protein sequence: CASSFSTGTDTQYF.

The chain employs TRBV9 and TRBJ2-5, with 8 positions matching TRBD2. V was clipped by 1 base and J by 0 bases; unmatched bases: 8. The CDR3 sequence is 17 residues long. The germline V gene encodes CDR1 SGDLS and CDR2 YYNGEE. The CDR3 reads CASSVRSGGTYQETQYF. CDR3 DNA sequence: TGTGCCAGCAGCGTACGGAGCGGGGGAACGTACCAAGAGACCCAGTACTTC.

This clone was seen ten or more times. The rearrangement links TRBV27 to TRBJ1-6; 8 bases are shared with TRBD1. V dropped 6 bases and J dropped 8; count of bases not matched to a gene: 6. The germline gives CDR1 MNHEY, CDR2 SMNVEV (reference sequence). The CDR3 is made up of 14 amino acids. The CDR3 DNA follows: TGTGCCAGCAGCAGACAGGGGATTGATTCACCCCTCCACTTT. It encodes CASSRQGIDSPLHF.

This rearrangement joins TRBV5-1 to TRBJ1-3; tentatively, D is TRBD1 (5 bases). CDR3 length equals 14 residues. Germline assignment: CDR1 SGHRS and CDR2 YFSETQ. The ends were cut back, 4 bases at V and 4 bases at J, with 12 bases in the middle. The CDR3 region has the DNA TGCGCCAGCAGCGGCGGGGGGTCGGGAAACACCATATATTTT. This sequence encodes CASSGGGSGNTIYF.

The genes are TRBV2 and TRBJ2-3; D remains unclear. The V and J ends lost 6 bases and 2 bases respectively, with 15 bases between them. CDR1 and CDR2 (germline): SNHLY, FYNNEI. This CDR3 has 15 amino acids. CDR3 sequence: CASSLSLRHTDTQYF. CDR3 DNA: TGTGCCAGCAGCCTAAGTCTCAGACACACAGATACGCAGTATTTT.

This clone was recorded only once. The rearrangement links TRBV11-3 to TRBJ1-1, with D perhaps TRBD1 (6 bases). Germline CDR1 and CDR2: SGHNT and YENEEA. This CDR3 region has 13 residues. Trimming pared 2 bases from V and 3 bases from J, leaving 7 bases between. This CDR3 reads CASSLNRDTEAFF. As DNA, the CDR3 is TGTGCCAGCAGCTTAAACAGGGACACTGAAGCTTTCTTT.

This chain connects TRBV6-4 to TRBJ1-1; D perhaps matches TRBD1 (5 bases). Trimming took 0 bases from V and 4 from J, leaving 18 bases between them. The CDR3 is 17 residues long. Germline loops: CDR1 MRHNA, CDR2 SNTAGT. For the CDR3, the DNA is TGTGCCAGCAGTGACTCCTATTTGGGGGGTGGTGGCACTGAAGCTTTCTTT. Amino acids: CASSDSYLGGGGTEAFF.

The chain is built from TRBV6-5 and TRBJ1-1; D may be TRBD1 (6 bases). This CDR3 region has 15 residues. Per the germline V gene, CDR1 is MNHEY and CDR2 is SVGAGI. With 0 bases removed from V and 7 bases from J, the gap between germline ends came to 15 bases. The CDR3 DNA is TGTGCCAGCAGTTACTCCCCGACGACAGGCCATGAAGCTTTCTTT. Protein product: CASSYSPTTGHEAFF.

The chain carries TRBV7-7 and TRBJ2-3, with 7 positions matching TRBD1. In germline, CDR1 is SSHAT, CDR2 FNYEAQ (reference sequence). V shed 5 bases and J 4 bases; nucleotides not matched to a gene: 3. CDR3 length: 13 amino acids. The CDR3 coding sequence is TGTGCCAGCAGCACAGGGGTGGCAGATACGCAGTATTTT. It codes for CASSTGVADTQYF. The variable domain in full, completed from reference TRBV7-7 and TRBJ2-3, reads GAGVSQSPRYKVTKRGQDVTLRCDPISSHATLYWYQQALGQGPEFLTYFNYEAQPDKSGLPSDRFSAERPEGSISTLTIQRTEQRDSAMYRCASSTGVADTQYFGPGTRLTVL.

CDR3 in DNA: TGTGCCAGCAGCCCCGGGACTAGCGGGCATGAGCAGTTCTTC. Translation: CASSPGTSGHEQFF. The rearrangement uses TRBV9 and TRBJ2-1; TRBD2 matches 12 bases. Germline-derived CDR1 and CDR2 are SGDLS and YYNGEE. V was clipped by 4 bases and J by 8 bases; unmatched bases: 4. The length of the CDR3 is 14 residues.

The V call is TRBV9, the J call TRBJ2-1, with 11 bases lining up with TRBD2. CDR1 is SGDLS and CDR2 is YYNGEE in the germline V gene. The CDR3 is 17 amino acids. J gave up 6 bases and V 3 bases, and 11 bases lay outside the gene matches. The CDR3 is CASSGRGGTSGTNEQFF. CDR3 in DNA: TGTGCCAGCAGCGGACGCGGGGGGACTAGCGGAACCAATGAGCAGTTCTTC.

This chain's CDR3 is CASGRGGTQYF. In DNA form, the CDR3 reads TGTGCCAGCGGAAGGGGTGGGACCCAGTACTTC. The rearrangement uses TRBV6-5 and TRBJ2-5; D might be TRBD1 (5 bases). Trimming pared 8 bases from V and 7 bases from J, leaving 11 bases between. Germline V gives CDR1 MNHEY, CDR2 SVGAGI. CDR3 length equals 11 residues.

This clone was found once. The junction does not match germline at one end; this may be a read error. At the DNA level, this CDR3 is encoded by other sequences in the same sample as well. In DNA form, the CDR3 reads TGTGCCAGTGGTTTGTTCACCGGGTCCCACTACGAGCAGTACTTC. It codes for CASGLFTGSHYEQYF. The chain uses TRBV12-5 and TRBJ2-7; D is ambiguous. This CDR3 is built from 15 residues. Germline CDR1 LGHNT, CDR2 FRNRAP.

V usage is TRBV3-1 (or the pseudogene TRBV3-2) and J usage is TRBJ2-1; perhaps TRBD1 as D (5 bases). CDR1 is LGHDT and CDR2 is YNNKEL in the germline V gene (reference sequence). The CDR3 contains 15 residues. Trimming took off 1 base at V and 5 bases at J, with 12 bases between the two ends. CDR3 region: CASSQVGRGNNEQFF. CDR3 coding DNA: TGTGCCAGCAGCCAAGTGGGAAGGGGCAACAATGAGCAGTTCTTC.

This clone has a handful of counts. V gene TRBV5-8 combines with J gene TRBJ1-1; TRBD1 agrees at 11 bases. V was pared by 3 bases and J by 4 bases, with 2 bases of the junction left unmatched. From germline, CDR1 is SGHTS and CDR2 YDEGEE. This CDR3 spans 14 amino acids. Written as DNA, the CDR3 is TGTGCCAGCAGCTCTGGGACAGGGGGCACTGAAGCTTTCTTT. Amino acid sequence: CASSSGTGGTEAFF.

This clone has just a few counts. CDR3 residues: CASSHGTGAGELFF. The CDR3 DNA follows: TGCGCCAGCAGCCACGGGACAGGAGCGGGGGAGCTGTTTTTT. The chain links TRBV4-3 to TRBJ2-2, with 8 bases aligning to TRBD1. Trimming removed 3 bases from V and 8 bases from J; junction bases left unmatched: 5. The CDR3 runs to 14 residues. Germline CDR1 is LGHNA and CDR2 is YSLEER.

The CDR3, as DNA: TGTGCCAGCAGCCGTGGACTAGCGGGGCTCGCCTACGAGCAGTACTTC. Protein: CASSRGLAGLAYEQYF. V gene TRBV11-2 combines with J gene TRBJ2-7; 12 bases line up with TRBD2. The junction had 7 bases not matched to a gene; V was cut back by 5 bases and J by 2 bases. The length of the CDR3 is 16 residues. The V gene's germline CDR1 is SGHAT and CDR2 FQNNGV.

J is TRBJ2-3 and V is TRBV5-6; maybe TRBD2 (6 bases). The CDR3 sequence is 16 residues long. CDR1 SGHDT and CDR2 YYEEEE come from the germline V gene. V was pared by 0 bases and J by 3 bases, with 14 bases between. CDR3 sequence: CASSLGRRRVTDTQYF. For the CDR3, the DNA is TGTGCCAGCAGCTTGGGAAGGCGGAGGGTAACAGATACGCAGTATTTT.

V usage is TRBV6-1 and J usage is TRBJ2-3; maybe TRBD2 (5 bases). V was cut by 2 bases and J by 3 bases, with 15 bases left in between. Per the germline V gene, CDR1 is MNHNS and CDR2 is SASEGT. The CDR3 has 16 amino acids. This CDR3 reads CASSESWGSVTDTQYF. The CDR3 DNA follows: TGTGCCAGCAGTGAATCTTGGGGTAGCGTTACAGATACGCAGTATTTT.